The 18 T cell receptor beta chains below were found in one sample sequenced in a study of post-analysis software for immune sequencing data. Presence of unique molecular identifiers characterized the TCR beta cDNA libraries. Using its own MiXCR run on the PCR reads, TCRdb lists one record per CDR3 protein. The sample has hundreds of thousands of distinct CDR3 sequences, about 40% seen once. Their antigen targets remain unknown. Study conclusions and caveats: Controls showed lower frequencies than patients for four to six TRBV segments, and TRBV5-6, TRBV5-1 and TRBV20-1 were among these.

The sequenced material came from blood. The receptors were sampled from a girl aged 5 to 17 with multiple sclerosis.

The CDR3 nucleotides are TGTGCCAGCAGCCTAACGGAATCGCCCAATCAGCCCCAGCATTTT. As protein: CASSLTESPNQPQHF. The gene calls are TRBV9 and TRBJ1-5; D unclear. Trimming pared 4 bases from V and 3 bases from J, leaving 14 bases between. The CDR3 is made up of 15 amino acids. The V gene's germline CDR1 is SGDLS and CDR2 YYNGEE.

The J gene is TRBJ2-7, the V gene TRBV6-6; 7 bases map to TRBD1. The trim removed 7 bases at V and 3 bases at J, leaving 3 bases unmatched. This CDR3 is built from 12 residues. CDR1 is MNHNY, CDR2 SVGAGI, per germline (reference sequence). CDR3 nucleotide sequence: TGTGCCAGCAAGACAGGGCTCTACGAGCAGTACTTC. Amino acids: CASKTGLYEQYF.

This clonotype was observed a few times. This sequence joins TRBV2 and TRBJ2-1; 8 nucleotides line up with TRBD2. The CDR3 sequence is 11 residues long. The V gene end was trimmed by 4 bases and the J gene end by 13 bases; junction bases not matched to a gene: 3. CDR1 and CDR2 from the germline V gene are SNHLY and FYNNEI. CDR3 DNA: TGTGCCAGCAGTGTAGCGGGACTACAGTTCTTC. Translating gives CASSVAGLQFF.

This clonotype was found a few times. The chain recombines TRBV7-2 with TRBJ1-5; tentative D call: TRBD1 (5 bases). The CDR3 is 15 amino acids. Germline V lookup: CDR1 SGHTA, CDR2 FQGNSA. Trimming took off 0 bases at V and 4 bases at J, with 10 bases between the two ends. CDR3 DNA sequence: TGTGCCAGCAGCTTAGCGCAAGGGGCGAATCAGCCCCAGCATTTT. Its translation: CASSLAQGANQPQHF.

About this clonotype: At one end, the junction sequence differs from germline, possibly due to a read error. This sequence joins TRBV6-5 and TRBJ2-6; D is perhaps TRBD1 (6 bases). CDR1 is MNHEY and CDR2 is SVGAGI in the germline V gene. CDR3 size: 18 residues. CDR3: CASSYSKGVPSGANALTF. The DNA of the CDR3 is TGTGCCAGCAGTTACTCGAAGGGGGTACCCTCTGGGGCCAACGCCCTGACTTTC.

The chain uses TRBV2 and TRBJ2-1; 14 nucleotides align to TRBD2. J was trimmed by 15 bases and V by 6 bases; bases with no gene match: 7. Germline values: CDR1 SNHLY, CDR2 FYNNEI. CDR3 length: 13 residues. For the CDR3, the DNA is TGTGCCAGCAGCCCCGGGACTAGCGGGAGTCCGTTCTTC. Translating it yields CASSPGTSGSPFF.

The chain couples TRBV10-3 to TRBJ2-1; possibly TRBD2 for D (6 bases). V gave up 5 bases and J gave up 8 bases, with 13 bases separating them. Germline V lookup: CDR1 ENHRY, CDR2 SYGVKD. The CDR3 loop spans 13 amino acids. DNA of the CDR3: TGTGCCATCAGTCGCCGCGGGGTGGATGAGCAGTTCTTC. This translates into CAISRRGVDEQFF.

The CDR3 reads CSVAPPIWVEETQYF. In nucleotides, the CDR3 is TGCAGCGTTGCTCCCCCCATATGGGTCGAAGAGACCCAGTACTTC. The chain uses TRBV29-1 and TRBJ2-5, with D uncertain. From germline, CDR1 is SQVTM and CDR2 ANQGSEA. The V end lost 4 bases, the J end lost 3 bases, and 18 bases lay between the germline ends. The CDR3 spans 15 residues.

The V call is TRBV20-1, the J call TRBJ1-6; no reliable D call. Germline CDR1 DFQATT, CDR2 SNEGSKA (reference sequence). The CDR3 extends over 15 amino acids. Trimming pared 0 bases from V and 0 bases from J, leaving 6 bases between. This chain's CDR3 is CSARELDSYNSPLHF. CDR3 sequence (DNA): TGCAGTGCTAGAGAGTTGGACTCCTATAATTCACCCCTCCACTTT.

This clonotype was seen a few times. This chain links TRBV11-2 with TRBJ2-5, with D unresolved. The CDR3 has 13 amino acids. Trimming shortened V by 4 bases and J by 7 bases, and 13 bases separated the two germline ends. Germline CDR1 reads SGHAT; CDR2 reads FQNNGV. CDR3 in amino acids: CASSSGGRRTQYF. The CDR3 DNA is TGTGCCAGCAGCTCGGGCGGTCGAAGGACCCAGTACTTC.

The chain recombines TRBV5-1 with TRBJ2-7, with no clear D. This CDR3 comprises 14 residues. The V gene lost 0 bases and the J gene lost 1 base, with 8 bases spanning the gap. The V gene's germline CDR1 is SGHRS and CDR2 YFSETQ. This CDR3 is CASSLEGHSYEQYF. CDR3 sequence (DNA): TGCGCCAGCAGCTTGGAGGGCCATTCCTACGAGCAGTACTTC.

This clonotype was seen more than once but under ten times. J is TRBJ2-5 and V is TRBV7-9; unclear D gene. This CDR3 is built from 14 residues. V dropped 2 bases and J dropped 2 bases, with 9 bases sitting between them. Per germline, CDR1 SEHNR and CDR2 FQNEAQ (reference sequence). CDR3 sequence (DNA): TGTGCCAGCAGCTTATTGTCCCGGCAAGAGACCCAGTACTTC. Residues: CASSLLSRQETQYF.

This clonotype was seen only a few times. CDR3 DNA: TGCGCCAGCAGCCAAGATATATGGCCCGACTATGGCTACACCTTC. This gives the protein CASSQDIWPDYGYTF. This sequence joins TRBV4-1 and TRBJ1-2, with D uncertain. This CDR3 has 15 residues. Germline V gene data show CDR1 as MGHRA and CDR2 as YSYEKL. The V gene lost 0 bases and the J gene lost 3 bases, with 11 bases spanning the gap.

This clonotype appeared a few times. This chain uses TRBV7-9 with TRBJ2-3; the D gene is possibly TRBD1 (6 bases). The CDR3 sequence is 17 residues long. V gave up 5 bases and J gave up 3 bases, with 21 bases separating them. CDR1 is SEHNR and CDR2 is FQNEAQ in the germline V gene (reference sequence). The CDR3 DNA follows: TGTGCCAGCAGCAGTTGGACAGACCCAGGCGGGACAGATACGCAGTATTTT. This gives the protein CASSSWTDPGGTDTQYF.

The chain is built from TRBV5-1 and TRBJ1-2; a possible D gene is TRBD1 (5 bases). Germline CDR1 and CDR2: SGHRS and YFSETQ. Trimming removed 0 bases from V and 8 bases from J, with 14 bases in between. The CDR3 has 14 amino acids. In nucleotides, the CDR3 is TGCGCCAGCAGCTTGGCCGCTAGGGGAGGCGGCTACACCTTC. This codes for CASSLAARGGGYTF.

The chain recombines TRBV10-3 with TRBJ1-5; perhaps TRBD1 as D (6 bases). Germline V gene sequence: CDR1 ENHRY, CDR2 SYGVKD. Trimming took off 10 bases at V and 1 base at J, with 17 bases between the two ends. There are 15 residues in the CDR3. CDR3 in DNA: TGTGCCACCGGCTTTGAGGGGGTGAGCAATCAGCCCCAGCATTTT. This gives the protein CATGFEGVSNQPQHF.

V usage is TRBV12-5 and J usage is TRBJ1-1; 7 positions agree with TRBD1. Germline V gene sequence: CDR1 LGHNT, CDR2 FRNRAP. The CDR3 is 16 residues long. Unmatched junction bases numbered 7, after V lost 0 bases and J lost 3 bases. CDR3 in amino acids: CASGLVLTGKDTEAFF. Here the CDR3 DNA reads TGTGCTAGTGGTTTGGTATTGACAGGGAAGGACACTGAAGCTTTCTTT.

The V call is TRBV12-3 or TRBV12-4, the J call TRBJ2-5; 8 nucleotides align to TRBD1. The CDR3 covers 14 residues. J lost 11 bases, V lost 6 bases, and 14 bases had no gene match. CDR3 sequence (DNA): TGTGCCAGCAGAACCGGGACAGGATCGGGTGAGCAGTACTTC. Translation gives CASRTGTGSGEQYF.